The clone carrying this T cell receptor beta chain has more than one count but fewer than ten. This sample is part of a study of blood T cell repertoires in COVID-19. Overall study: The origin of the acute and convalescent COVID-19 samples was the United States, Italy and Spain. The cDNA or gDNA used as material had been derived from T cells, B-cell-depleted T cells, or PBMCs.

This table comes from immunoSEQ multiplex PCR, and its TCRdb copy is limited to in-frame clones, with some not included. The data hold under 350,000 clones, with approximately 82% observed a single time. Deletions cut 3 bases from V and 5 bases from J, with 13 bases between. CDR1 and CDR2 from the germline V gene are SGHTA and FQGNSA. The CDR3 contains 14 residues. Material: peripheral blood. This sequence originates from a man between 60 and 75 years old who had recovered from COVID-19. The V and J genes are TRBV7-2 and TRBJ1-1, with D possibly being TRBD1 (6 bases). CDR3: CASSFTRGRTEAFF. DNA for the CDR3: TGTGCCAGCAGCTTCACCAGGGGACGTACTGAAGCTTTCTTT.